What follows are 10 T cell receptor beta chains derived from one specimen sequenced in a study of blood T cell repertoires in COVID-19. Assay used: immunoSEQ multiplex PCR; TCRdb lists only in-frame clones, some missing. The table records about 160,000 clones, 87% of them present only once. The sample was peripheral blood. All receptors come from a woman aged 60-70 years who had recovered from COVID-19.

The rearrangement joins TRBV19 to TRBJ1-2, with D maybe TRBD1 (5 bases). Trimming pared 6 bases from V and 3 bases from J, leaving 20 bases between. CDR3 length: 16 amino acids. CDR1 LNHDA and CDR2 SQIVND come from the germline V gene (reference sequence). CDR3 coding DNA: TGTGCCAGTAGCAACGACAGAAAGGGCCGGGACTATGGCTACACCTTC. It encodes CASSNDRKGRDYGYTF.

The chain joins TRBV24-1 to TRBJ2-5; no definite D call. The germline CDR1 and CDR2 sequences are KGHDR and SFDVKD. The V gene lost 3 bases and the J gene lost 5 bases, with 9 bases spanning the gap. The CDR3 length is 13 residues. The DNA for the CDR3 is TGTGCCACCAGTGATCCCATCGAGGAGACCCAGTACTTC. Protein sequence: CATSDPIEETQYF.

J is TRBJ1-1 and V is TRBV28, with D hard to call. Trimming left V 0 bases short and J 6 bases short, with 11 bases between. The CDR3 runs to 14 residues. CDR1 and CDR2 from the germline V gene are MDHEN and SYDVKM. The CDR3 DNA follows: TGTGCCAGCAGTTTATGGGAGGGTCGCGCTGAAGCTTTCTTT. Residues: CASSLWEGRAEAFF.

The rearrangement joins TRBV4-3 to TRBJ1-4; D is uncertain. The germline gives CDR1 LGHNA, CDR2 YSLEER. Deletions cut 0 bases from V and 2 bases from J, with 19 bases between. There are 19 residues in the CDR3. CDR3 sequence reads: CASSQDWAAGGATNEKLFF. The DNA of the CDR3 is TGCGCCAGCAGCCAAGATTGGGCGGCAGGAGGAGCCACTAATGAAAAACTGTTTTTT.

CDR3: CASSFGTPDTQYF. CDR3 nucleotides: TGTGCCAGCAGTTTCGGGACACCAGATACGCAGTATTTT. The chain joins TRBV6-5 to TRBJ2-3; perhaps TRBD1 as D (6 bases). Germline V gives CDR1 MNHEY, CDR2 SVGAGI. The CDR3 runs to 13 residues. Trimming stripped 4 bases from V and 4 bases from J, with 9 bases between.

The gene calls are TRBV4-2 and TRBJ1-4; D is uncertain. Trimming removed 0 bases from V and 2 bases from J, with 13 bases in between. The CDR3 extends over 17 amino acids. In germline, CDR1 is LGHNA, CDR2 YNFKEQ. In DNA, the CDR3 is TGTGCCAGCAGCCAAGATCATAGTCGGTTCACTAATGAAAAACTGTTTTTT. Its translation: CASSQDHSRFTNEKLFF.

The gene calls are TRBV2 and TRBJ1-5; the D is unclear. V shed 7 bases and J shed 0 bases, with 10 bases lying between them. This CDR3 has 14 amino acids. Germline assignment: CDR1 SNHLY and CDR2 FYNNEI. CDR3 nucleotide sequence: TGTGCCAGCATGAGACGGGATAGCAATCAGCCCCAGCATTTT. It specifies CASMRRDSNQPQHF.

This clone was observed a single time. The chain couples TRBV7-9 to TRBJ2-5, with 7 nucleotides matching TRBD1. V lost 5 bases and J lost 1; bases outside the gene matches: 10. Germline CDR1 is SEHNR and CDR2 is FQNEAQ (reference sequence). The CDR3 is made up of 16 amino acids. CDR3 DNA sequence: TGTGCCAGCAGCCGAGGATTTGACAGGGCCCAAGAGACCCAGTACTTC. Translating gives CASSRGFDRAQETQYF.

V usage is TRBV7-8 and J usage is TRBJ2-7; D perhaps matches TRBD1 (6 bases). The V and J ends lost 5 bases and 4 bases respectively, with 12 bases between them. Germline V gene sequence: CDR1 SGHVS, CDR2 FQNEAQ. This CDR3 has 13 amino acids. The CDR3 DNA is TGTGCCAGCAGCGAATGGGGGACATACGAGCAGTACTTC. Its protein is CASSEWGTYEQYF.

V and J are TRBV24-1 and TRBJ2-3; perhaps TRBD1 as D (7 bases). Trimming cost V 3 bases and J 2 bases, with 17 bases left between them. This CDR3 spans 17 amino acids. In germline, CDR1 is KGHDR, CDR2 SFDVKD. CDR3 nucleotides: TGTGCCACCAGTGATCCCGGCGGGACAGACAACACAGATACGCAGTATTTT. Protein product: CATSDPGGTDNTDTQYF.